A selection of T cell receptor beta chains follows, all from one sample in a study of cytomegalovirus exposure and HLA in healthy donors. TCRdb's copy holds only in-frame clones and misses some; the assay was immunoSEQ multiplex PCR. The sample shows 130,000 or so clones, almost 85% of them seen only once. The sample comprised PBMCs. The receptor set was obtained from a woman aged 40 to 55 in good health and CMV-seronegative. The CDR3 runs from the conserved cysteine through the conserved F or W. D genes are given only for firm matches. The size field is filled for only some rows; it gives once, few, many or a size class.

j_gene | v_gene | abundance | d_gene | CDR3aa
TRBJ2-7 | TRBV28 | NA | NA | CASSPRPGYEQYF
TRBJ2-7 | TRBV27 | once | NA | CASSSGRSYEQYF
TRBJ2-1 | TRBV5-1 | NA | NA | CASSQSAAPYNEQFF
TRBJ2-2 | TRBV27 | NA | NA | CASSWLGVLNTGELFF
TRBJ2-2 | TRBV13 | NA | TRBD1 | CASRQDGQGSGLFF
TRBJ2-7 | TRBV9 | NA | NA | CASSRGGYEQYF
TRBJ2-3 | TRBV28 | NA | TRBD2 | CASITSGRGGKDTQYF
TRBJ2-5 | TRBV5-4 | NA | NA | CASSRDQETQYF
TRBJ1-2 | TRBV10-1 | NA | TRBD1 | CASSLGQGYGYTF
TRBJ2-6 | TRBV5-1 | NA | NA | CASSYGKGNVLTF
TRBJ2-1 | TRBV18 | NA | TRBD1 | CASSLMGQPGSEQFF
TRBJ2-5 | TRBV19 | NA | NA | CASSQGLNQETQYF
TRBJ2-4 | TRBV6-5 | NA | TRBD1 | CASSSTGTGRDIQYF
TRBJ2-7 | TRBV27 | NA | NA | CASSRNRSPSYEQYF
TRBJ2-2 | TRBV6-5 | NA | NA | CASSESGNTGELFF
TRBJ1-2 | TRBV28 | NA | NA | CASSLSGQGRGYTF
TRBJ2-3 | TRBV5-6 | NA | NA | CASSSRKGRAEADTQYF
TRBJ2-3 | TRBV15 | NA | NA | CATSRDLMAGIATSTDTQYF
TRBJ1-1 | TRBV4-2 | once | TRBD1 | CASSQRSGGWGYTEAFF
TRBJ1-5 | TRBV19 | NA | TRBD1 | CASSPGQGANQPQHF
TRBJ2-7 | TRBV18 | NA | TRBD1 | CASSPGQHSYEQYF
TRBJ2-3 | TRBV6-5 | NA | TRBD1 | CASTKGDRGGDMQYF
TRBJ2-7 | TRBV9 | NA | NA | CASSPWRVTYEQYF
TRBJ1-1 | TRBV9 | NA | NA | CASSVEQGPTEAFF
TRBJ1-5 | TRBV6-6 | NA | TRBD1 | CAGGTGPSRPQHF
TRBJ2-2 | TRBV5-6 | NA | TRBD2 | CASSRTSGTTGELFF
TRBJ1-5 | TRBV2 | NA | NA | CASSVGAGGNQPQHF
TRBJ2-1 | TRBV5-1 | NA | NA | CASSFQGMNNEQFF
TRBJ1-2 | TRBV15 | few | NA | CATSRGAFDYGYTF
TRBJ1-1 | TRBV7-8 | NA | NA | CASSSRTLNTEAFF
TRBJ2-1 | TRBV27 | NA | TRBD2 | CASSLSSLAGGMGNEQFF
TRBJ1-5 | TRBV7-9 | NA | TRBD1 | CASSLDGQGVQPQHF
TRBJ2-7 | TRBV7-3 | once | TRBD2 | CASSPSVAGGPYEQYF
TRBJ2-1 | TRBV5-6 | NA | NA | CVPAANGTSAFRDEQFF
TRBJ2-5 | TRBV9 | NA | TRBD2 | CASSPRTSGSEGETQYF
TRBJ1-1 | TRBV28 | once | TRBD1 | CASTLTGVGTEAFF
TRBJ1-1 | TRBV9 | NA | NA | CASSAEARGNTEAFF
TRBJ2-1 | TRBV6-5 | NA | TRBD2 | CASSQLAGGGNEQFF
TRBJ2-7 | TRBV5-1 | NA | TRBD2 | CASSITSGRYEQYF
TRBJ1-5 | TRBV5-1 | few | NA | CASSLSDRNDQPQHF
TRBJ2-7 | TRBV4-2 | NA | NA | CASSQAVPSYEQYF
TRBJ2-5 | TRBV27 | NA | TRBD2 | CASKFISGGETQYF
TRBJ2-7 | TRBV28 | few | TRBD2 | CASSLVAGGHTSYEQYF
TRBJ2-7 | TRBV7-9 | NA | NA | CASSPSTDSSYEQYF
TRBJ2-2 | TRBV4-2 | NA | TRBD2 | CASSQGGRAGELFF